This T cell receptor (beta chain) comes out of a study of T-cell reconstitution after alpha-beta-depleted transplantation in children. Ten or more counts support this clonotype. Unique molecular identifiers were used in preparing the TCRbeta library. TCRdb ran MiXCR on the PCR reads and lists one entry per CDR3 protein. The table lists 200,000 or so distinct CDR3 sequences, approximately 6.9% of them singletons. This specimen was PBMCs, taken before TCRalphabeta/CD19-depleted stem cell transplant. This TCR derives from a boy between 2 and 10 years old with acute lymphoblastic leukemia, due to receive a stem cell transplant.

The DNA of the CDR3 is TGCGCCAGCAGCTCCCGGCCCGAAGGGGATACGCAGTATTTT. This translates into CASSSRPEGDTQYF. The chain joins TRBV5-1 to TRBJ2-3; no clear D. The CDR3 totals 14 residues. Between the trimmed V and J ends, which lost 3 bases and 6 bases, there was a span of 14 bases. The V gene's germline CDR1 is SGHRS and CDR2 YFSETQ.